The T cell receptor (beta chain) described here comes from a study of regulatory T cells in long-lasting Graves disease. Study-level results: New patients shared some 890 public clonotypes, fewer than the roughly 3,000 shared by persistent patients.

According to the study, TCR beta libraries were built with iRepertoire HTBI primers and CDR3-region Arm-PCR. Each CDR3 protein gets one entry after TCRdb re-called the multiplex PCR reads with MiXCR. Among under 700,000 distinct CDR3 sequences, 15% to 20% were seen once, and the ten largest hold roughly 25%. The time point here: newly diagnosed GD, antithyroid drugs for less than 3 months. PBMC-extracted RNA yielded the TCR library. The germline gives CDR1 SGHRS, CDR2 YFSETQ. This CDR3 spans 14 amino acids. The ends were cut back, 4 bases at V and 5 bases at J, with 15 bases in the middle. Details on this clonotype: No antigen is known for it.

These data were also reused for a study on T cells in Graves' hyperthyroidism and ophthalmopathy. That source notes: The HTBI primer set served for first-round RT-PCR of the TCR CDR3.

The source of this sequence is a woman aged 35-65 years with Graves disease. The sample was peripheral blood mononuclear cells (PBMCs), taken at new diagnosis, from a patient treated with antithyroid drugs. The chain carries TRBV5-1 and TRBJ2-5, with D perhaps TRBD2 (5 bases). The chain's CDR3 is CASSPKTSVETQYF. The CDR3 region has the DNA TGCGCCAGCAGCCCGAAAACTAGTGTGGAGACCCAGTACTTC.